The clone carrying this TCR beta chain was found a few times. The data derive from a study of blood T cell repertoires in COVID-19. Study summary: Collection of acute and convalescent COVID-19 samples took place in the United States, Italy and Spain. Nucleic acid was either cDNA or gDNA, and it came from T cells, B-cell-depleted T cells, or PBMCs.

Per the original data handling: For nucleated cells, counts were estimated from reference gene primer amplification. TCRdb's copy holds only in-frame clones and misses some; the assay was immunoSEQ multiplex PCR. The V and J calls and clone size come from that table; D and trimming were worked out from the DNA. Of about 30,000 clones listed, over 85% are singletons. Losses at the gene ends were 5 bases for V and 8 bases for J; bases not matched to a gene: 16. Looked up from germline, CDR1 is MDHEN and CDR2 is SYDVKM. The CDR3 totals 16 residues. The TCR sequence derives from a human donor with active COVID-19. The donor label of this sample is uncertain. Material for sequencing was peripheral blood. The chain employs TRBV28 and TRBJ1-2; 8 nucleotides align to TRBD1. The CDR3 bases are TGTGCCAGCAGTCTAATACTTGGGACAGGTTTCCTGGGCTACACCTTC. It is translated as CASSLILGTGFLGYTF.